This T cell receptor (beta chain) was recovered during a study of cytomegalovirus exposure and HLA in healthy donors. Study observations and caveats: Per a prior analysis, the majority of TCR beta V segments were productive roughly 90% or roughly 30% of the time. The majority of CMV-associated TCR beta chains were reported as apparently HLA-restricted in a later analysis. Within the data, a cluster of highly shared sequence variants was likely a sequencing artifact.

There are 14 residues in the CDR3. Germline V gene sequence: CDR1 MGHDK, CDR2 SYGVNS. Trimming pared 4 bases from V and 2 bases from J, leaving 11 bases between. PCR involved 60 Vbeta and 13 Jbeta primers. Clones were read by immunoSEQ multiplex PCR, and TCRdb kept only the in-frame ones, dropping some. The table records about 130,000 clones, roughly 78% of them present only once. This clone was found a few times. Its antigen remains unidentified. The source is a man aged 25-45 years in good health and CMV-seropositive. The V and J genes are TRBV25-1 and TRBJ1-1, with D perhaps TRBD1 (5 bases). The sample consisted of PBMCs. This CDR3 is CASSADRANTEAFF. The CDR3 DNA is TGTGCCAGCAGTGCCGACAGAGCTAACACTGAAGCTTTCTTT. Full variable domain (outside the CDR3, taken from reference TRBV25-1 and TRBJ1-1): EADIYQTPRYLVIGTGKKITLECSQTMGHDKMYWYQQDPGMELHLIHYSYGVNSTEKGDLSSESTVSRIRTEHFPLTLESARPSHTSQYLCASSADRANTEAFFGQGTRLTVV.